Listed here are 18 T cell receptor beta chains from one sample, sequenced in a study of blood T cell repertoires in COVID-19. Data came from immunoSEQ multiplex PCR; TCRdb stores just in-frame clones and leaves some out. The sample records 120,000 to 150,000 clones, 70% to 85% being singletons. Sequencing was done on a sample of peripheral blood. These receptor sequences come from a human donor in a cohort sampled during active COVID-19.

V is TRBV5-1 and J is TRBJ2-7; D is possibly TRBD2 (7 bases). Germline CDR1 and CDR2: SGHRS and YFSETQ. The V and J ends lost 0 bases and 5 bases respectively, with 12 bases between them. The CDR3 sequence is 14 residues long. In DNA, the CDR3 is TGCGCCAGCAGCTTGGAGGGGGGGCCCGACGAGCAGTACTTC. This translates into CASSLEGGPDEQYF.

The rearrangement joins TRBV6-2 or TRBV6-3 to TRBJ2-1, with 10 bases aligning to TRBD2. The CDR3 has 15 residues. Germline-derived CDR1 and CDR2 are MNHEY and SVGEGT. V trimming: 4 bases; J trimming: 10 bases; junction bases outside the gene matches: 10. CDR3 nucleotides: TGTGCCAGCAGTTTGAGCGGGGGGGGATCTAGGGAGCAGTTCTTC. This translates into CASSLSGGGSREQFF.

The chain links TRBV5-6 to TRBJ1-1; 9 bases line up with TRBD1. V trimming: 0 bases; J trimming: 3 bases; junction bases outside the gene matches: 3. Germline V gives CDR1 SGHDT, CDR2 YYEEEE. This CDR3 has 15 amino acids. The CDR3 spells CASSLARDRDTEAFF. The CDR3 DNA follows: TGTGCCAGCAGCTTGGCGAGGGACAGGGACACTGAAGCTTTCTTT.

The gene calls are TRBV3-1 (or the pseudogene TRBV3-2) and TRBJ1-1, with 9 bases that match TRBD1. Germline assignment: CDR1 LGHDT and CDR2 YNNKEL (reference sequence). The CDR3 extends over 13 amino acids. The V gene end was trimmed by 3 bases and the J gene end by 11 bases; junction bases not matched to a gene: 7. The CDR3 spells CASSQHDTGGAFF. As DNA, the CDR3 is TGTGCCAGCAGCCAGCATGATACAGGGGGCGCTTTCTTT.

This clone occurred once. V and J are TRBV6-2 or TRBV6-3 and TRBJ1-6; the D gene is possibly TRBD1 (5 bases). This CDR3 spans 14 amino acids. V was pared by 4 bases and J by 6 bases, with 10 bases between. Germline V gene sequence: CDR1 MNHEY, CDR2 SVGEGT. This chain's CDR3 is CASSSAGGNSPLHF. CDR3 sequence (DNA): TGTGCCAGCAGTTCCGCCGGGGGTAATTCACCCCTCCACTTT.

The V call is TRBV12-3 or TRBV12-4, the J call TRBJ2-1; D unclear. The CDR3 is 13 residues long. Trimming pared 3 bases from V and 7 bases from J, leaving 10 bases between. CDR3 protein: CASSFLRGNEQFF. The CDR3 DNA follows: TGTGCCAGCAGTTTTTTGAGAGGAAATGAGCAGTTCTTC.

The V call is TRBV2, the J call TRBJ1-2, with D perhaps matching TRBD1 (5 bases). CDR1 and CDR2 from the germline V gene are SNHLY and FYNNEI. CDR3 length: 15 residues. The V and J ends lost 5 bases and 3 bases respectively, with 16 bases between them. DNA for the CDR3: TGTGCCAGCAGTCAAATGATCCAGGGTGACTATGGCTACACCTTC. Its translation is CASSQMIQGDYGYTF. Variable domain in full (rest from reference TRBV2 and TRBJ1-2): EPEVTQTPSHQVTQMGQEVILRCVPISNHLYFYWYRQILGQKVEFLVSFYNNEISEKSEIFDDQFSVERPDGSNFTLKIRSTKLEDSAMYFCASSQMIQGDYGYTFGSGTRLTVV.

This chain links TRBV4-3 with TRBJ1-4, with D maybe TRBD1 (6 bases). The germline gives CDR1 LGHNA, CDR2 YSLEER. Deletions cut 0 bases from V and 7 bases from J, with 15 bases between. The CDR3 extends over 16 amino acids. CDR3 residues: CASSQDWTAPSEKLFF. CDR3 sequence (DNA): TGCGCCAGCAGCCAAGATTGGACAGCTCCTTCTGAAAAACTGTTTTTT.

The genes are TRBV24-1 and TRBJ2-5; 11 nucleotides match TRBD2. CDR1 is KGHDR and CDR2 is SFDVKD in the germline V gene. There are 18 residues in the CDR3. Trimming cost V 4 bases and J 5 bases; bases outside gene matches: 14. CDR3 region: CATSDRRLAGSPPETQYF. The DNA of the CDR3 is TGTGCCACCAGTGACCGAAGACTAGCGGGAAGCCCCCCGGAGACCCAGTACTTC.

The genes are TRBV7-8 and TRBJ2-7; unclear D gene. CDR1 is SGHVS, CDR2 FQNEAQ, per germline. The CDR3 loop spans 12 amino acids. V shed 5 bases and J shed 7 bases, with 12 bases lying between them. The CDR3 nucleotides are TGTGCCAGCAGCACAGACCTAACGGAGCAGTACTTC. It is translated as CASSTDLTEQYF.

The J gene is TRBJ2-3, the V gene TRBV2; 11 bases fit TRBD2. The V gene's germline CDR1 is SNHLY and CDR2 FYNNEI. There are 16 residues in the CDR3. V was clipped by 6 bases and J by 2 bases; unmatched bases: 7. In DNA form, the CDR3 reads TGTGCCAGCAGGGCTACTAGCGGGGGCCTCACAGATACGCAGTATTTT. It translates to CASRATSGGLTDTQYF.

This sequence joins TRBV21-1 and TRBJ2-3; TRBD1, as called in the table, went unchecked against the DNA. TRBV21-1 is classified as a pseudogene. The CDR3 sequence is 18 residues long. This CDR3 reads CASSKSSPGTGTTDTQYF. CDR3 DNA sequence: TGTGCCAGCAGCAAATCTAGCCCCGGGACAGGTACGACGGATACGCAGTATTTT.

By share of the sample, this clone is medium-sized (0.01 to 0.1%). In DNA form, the CDR3 reads TGTGCCAGCAGTCTAGATTCAGAGACCCAGTACTTC. Its translation is CASSLDSETQYF. The chain recombines TRBV2 with TRBJ2-5; no clear D gene. CDR1 and CDR2 (germline): SNHLY, FYNNEI. The CDR3 has 12 amino acids. Trimming pared 5 bases from V and 4 bases from J, leaving 8 bases between.

This clone has just a few counts. V usage is TRBV6-6 and J usage is TRBJ2-7; D is unresolved. Germline V CDR1 and CDR2: MNHNY, SVGAGI (reference sequence). Trimming pared 5 bases from V and 4 bases from J, leaving 6 bases between. This CDR3 has 11 residues. The CDR3 DNA reads TGTGCCAGCAGTCCCAATTACGAGCAGTACTTC. As protein: CASSPNYEQYF.

This clone has a handful of counts. This chain uses TRBV7-9 with TRBJ2-1; a possible D gene is TRBD2 (5 bases). The CDR3 covers 13 residues. The germline gives CDR1 SEHNR, CDR2 FQNEAQ (reference sequence). V was cut by 5 bases and J by 8 bases, with 13 bases left in between. The CDR3 protein is CASSRRRVDEQFF. Written as DNA, the CDR3 is TGTGCCAGCAGCCGGAGGAGAGTGGATGAGCAGTTCTTC. Combining the CDR3 with reference TRBV7-9 and TRBJ2-1 gives the whole variable domain DTGVSQNPRHKITKRGQNVTFRCDPISEHNRLYWYRQTLGQGPEFLTYFQNEAQLEKSRLLSDRFSAERPKGSFSTLEIQRTEQGDSAMYLCASSRRRVDEQFFGPGTRLTVL.

This clone was seen a handful of times. This rearrangement joins TRBV5-1 to TRBJ2-5, with TRBD2 matching 15 bases. Germline CDR1 reads SGHRS; CDR2 reads YFSETQ. The ends lost 7 bases at V and 1 base at J; junction bases unmatched: 2. This CDR3 is 15 amino acids long. CDR3 DNA: TGCGCCAGCGGGACTAGCGGGGGGTCCCAAGAGACCCAGTACTTC. Amino acids: CASGTSGGSQETQYF.

The chain couples TRBV5-1 to TRBJ1-2; TRBD1 aligns across 11 bases. The germline CDR1 and CDR2 sequences are SGHRS and YFSETQ. Unmatched junction bases numbered 10, after V lost 2 bases and J lost 7 bases. The CDR3 loop spans 16 amino acids. The CDR3 is CASSFEGQGVGGGYTF. CDR3 coding DNA: TGCGCCAGCAGCTTCGAGGGACAGGGGGTTGGTGGTGGCTACACCTTC.

The V gene is TRBV5-1, the J gene TRBJ2-3, with a weak D call TRBD1 (6 bases). Germline V gene lookup returns CDR1 SGHRS and CDR2 YFSETQ. This CDR3 contains 14 residues. Deletions cut 7 bases from V and 0 bases from J, with 12 bases between. Written as DNA, the CDR3 is TGCGCCAGCCGAAGGGGGAGTAGCACAGATACGCAGTATTTT. It encodes CASRRGSSTDTQYF.